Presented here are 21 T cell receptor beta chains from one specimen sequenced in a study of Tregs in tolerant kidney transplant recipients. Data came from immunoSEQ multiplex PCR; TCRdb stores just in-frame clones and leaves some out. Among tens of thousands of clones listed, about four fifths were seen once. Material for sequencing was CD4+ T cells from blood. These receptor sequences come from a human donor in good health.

CDR3 residues: CASSVGQGLKETQYF. DNA for the CDR3: TGTGCCAGCAGCGTAGGACAGGGACTTAAAGAGACCCAGTACTTC. The genes are TRBV7-2 and TRBJ2-5, with TRBD1 matching over 8 bases. CDR1 and CDR2 from the germline V gene are SGHTA and FQGNSA. J lost 3 bases, V lost 5 bases, and 8 bases had no gene match. CDR3 length equals 15 residues.

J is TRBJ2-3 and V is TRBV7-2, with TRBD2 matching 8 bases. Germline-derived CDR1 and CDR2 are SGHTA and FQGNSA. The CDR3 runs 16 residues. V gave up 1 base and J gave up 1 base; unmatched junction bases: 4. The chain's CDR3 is CASSLGWRGGTDTQYF. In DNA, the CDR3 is TGTGCCAGCAGCTTAGGGTGGCGGGGGGGCACAGATACGCAGTATTTT.

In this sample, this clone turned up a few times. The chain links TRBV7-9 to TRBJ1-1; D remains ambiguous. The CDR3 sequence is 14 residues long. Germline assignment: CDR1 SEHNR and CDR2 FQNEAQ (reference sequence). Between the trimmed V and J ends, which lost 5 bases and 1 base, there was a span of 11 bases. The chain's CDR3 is CASSAEIRNTEAFF. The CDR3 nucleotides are TGTGCCAGCAGCGCCGAAATCAGGAACACTGAAGCTTTCTTT.

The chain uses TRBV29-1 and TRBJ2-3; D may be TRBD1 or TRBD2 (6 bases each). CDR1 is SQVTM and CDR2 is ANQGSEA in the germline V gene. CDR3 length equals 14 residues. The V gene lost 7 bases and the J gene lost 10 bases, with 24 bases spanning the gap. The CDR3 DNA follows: TGCAGCGACGCGGGGCCCACAGGGTCTGGGCCGCAGTATTTT. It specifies CSDAGPTGSGPQYF.

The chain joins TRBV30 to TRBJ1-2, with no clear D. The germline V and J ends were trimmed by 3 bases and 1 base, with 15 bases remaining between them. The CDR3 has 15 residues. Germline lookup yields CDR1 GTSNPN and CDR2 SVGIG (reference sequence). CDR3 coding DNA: TGTGCCTGGAGCGCCACTGAGGCAAGTAACTATGGCTACACCTTC. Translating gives CAWSATEASNYGYTF.

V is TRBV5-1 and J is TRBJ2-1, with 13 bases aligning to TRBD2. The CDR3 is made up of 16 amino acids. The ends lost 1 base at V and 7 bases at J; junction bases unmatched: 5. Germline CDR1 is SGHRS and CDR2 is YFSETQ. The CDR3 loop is CASSLPRLAGGNEQFF. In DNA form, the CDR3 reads TGCGCCAGCAGCTTGCCCCGACTAGCGGGGGGTAATGAGCAGTTCTTC.

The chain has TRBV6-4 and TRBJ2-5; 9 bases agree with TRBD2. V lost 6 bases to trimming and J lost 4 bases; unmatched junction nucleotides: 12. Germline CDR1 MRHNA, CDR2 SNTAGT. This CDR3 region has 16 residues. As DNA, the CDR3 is TGTGCCAGCAGAGACACTGTCCGCGGGAGGGGAGAGACCCAGTACTTC. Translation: CASRDTVRGRGETQYF.

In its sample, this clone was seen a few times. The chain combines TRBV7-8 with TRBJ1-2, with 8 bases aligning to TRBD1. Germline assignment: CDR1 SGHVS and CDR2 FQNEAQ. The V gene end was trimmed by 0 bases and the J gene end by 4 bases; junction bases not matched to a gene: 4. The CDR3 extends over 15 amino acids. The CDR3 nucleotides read TGTGCCAGCAGCTTAGCGGCAGGGGGCTCCTATGGCTACACCTTC. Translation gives CASSLAAGGSYGYTF.

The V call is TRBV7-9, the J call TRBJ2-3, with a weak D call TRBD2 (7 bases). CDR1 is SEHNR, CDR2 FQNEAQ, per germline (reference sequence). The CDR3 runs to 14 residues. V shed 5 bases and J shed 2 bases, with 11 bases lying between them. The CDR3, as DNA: TGTGCCAGCAGCCCGGGGGGCGCCACAGATACGCAGTATTTT. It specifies CASSPGGATDTQYF. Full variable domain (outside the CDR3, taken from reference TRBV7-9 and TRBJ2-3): DTGVSQNPRHKITKRGQNVTFRCDPISEHNRLYWYRQTLGQGPEFLTYFQNEAQLEKSRLLSDRFSAERPKGSFSTLEIQRTEQGDSAMYLCASSPGGATDTQYFGPGTRLTVL.

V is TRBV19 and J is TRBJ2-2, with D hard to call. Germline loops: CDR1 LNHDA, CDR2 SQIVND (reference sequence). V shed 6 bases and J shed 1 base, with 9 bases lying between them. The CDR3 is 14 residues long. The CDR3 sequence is CASRLRLNTGELFF. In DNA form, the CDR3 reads TGTGCCAGTAGGCTGAGGTTGAACACCGGGGAGCTGTTTTTT. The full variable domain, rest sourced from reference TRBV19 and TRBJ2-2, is DGGITQSPKYLFRKEGQNVTLSCEQNLNHDAMYWYRQDPGQGLRLIYYSQIVNDFQKGDIAEGYSVSREKKESFPLTVTSAQKNPTAFYLCASRLRLNTGELFFGEGSRLTVL.

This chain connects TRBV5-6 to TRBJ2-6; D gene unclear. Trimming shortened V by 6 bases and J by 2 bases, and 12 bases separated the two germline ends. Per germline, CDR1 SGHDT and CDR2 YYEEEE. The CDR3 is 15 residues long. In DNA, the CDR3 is TGTGCCAGCACCCAGTTTCGACCTGGGGCCAACGTCCTGACTTTC. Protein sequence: CASTQFRPGANVLTF.

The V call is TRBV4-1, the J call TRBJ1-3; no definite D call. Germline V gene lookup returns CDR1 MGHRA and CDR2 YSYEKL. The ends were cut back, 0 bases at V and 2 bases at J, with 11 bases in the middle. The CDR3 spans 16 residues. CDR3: CASSQDPYRPGNTIYF. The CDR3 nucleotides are TGCGCCAGCAGCCAAGACCCCTATCGGCCTGGAAACACCATATATTTT.

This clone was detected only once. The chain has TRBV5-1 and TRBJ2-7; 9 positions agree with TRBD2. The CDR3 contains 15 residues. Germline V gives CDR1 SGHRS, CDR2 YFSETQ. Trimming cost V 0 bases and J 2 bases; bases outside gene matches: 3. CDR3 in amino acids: CASSLVQRGAYEQYF. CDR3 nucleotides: TGCGCCAGCAGCTTGGTCCAGCGGGGGGCCTACGAGCAGTACTTC.

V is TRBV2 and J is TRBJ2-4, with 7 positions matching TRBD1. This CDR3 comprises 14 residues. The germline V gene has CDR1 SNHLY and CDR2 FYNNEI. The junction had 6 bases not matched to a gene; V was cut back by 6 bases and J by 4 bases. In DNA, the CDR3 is TGTGCCAGCAGGCCCGGGACAGCAAAAAACATTCAGTACTTC. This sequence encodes CASRPGTAKNIQYF.

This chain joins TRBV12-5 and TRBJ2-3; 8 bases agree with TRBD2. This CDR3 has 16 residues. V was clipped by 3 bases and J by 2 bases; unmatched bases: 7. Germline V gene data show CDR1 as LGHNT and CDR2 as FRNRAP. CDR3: CASGLKAGAITDTQYF. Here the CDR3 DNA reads TGTGCTAGTGGTTTAAAAGCGGGGGCGATCACAGATACGCAGTATTTT.

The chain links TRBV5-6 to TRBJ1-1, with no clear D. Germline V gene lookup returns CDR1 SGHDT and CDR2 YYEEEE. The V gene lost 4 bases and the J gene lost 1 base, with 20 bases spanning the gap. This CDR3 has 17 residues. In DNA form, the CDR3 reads TGTGCCAGCAGCGGGAGGGTGGGAGCGACAAAGAACACTGAAGCTTTCTTT. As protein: CASSGRVGATKNTEAFF.

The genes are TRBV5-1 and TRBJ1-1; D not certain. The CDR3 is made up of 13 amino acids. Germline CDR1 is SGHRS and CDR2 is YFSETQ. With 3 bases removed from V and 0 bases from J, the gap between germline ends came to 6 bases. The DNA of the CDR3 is TGCGCCAGCAGCTACGAGATGAACACTGAAGCTTTCTTT. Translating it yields CASSYEMNTEAFF.

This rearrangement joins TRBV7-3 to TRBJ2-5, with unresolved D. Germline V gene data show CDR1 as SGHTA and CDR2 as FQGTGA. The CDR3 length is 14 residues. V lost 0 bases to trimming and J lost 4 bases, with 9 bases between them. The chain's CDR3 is CASSLTPNLETQYF. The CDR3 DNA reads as TGTGCCAGCAGCTTAACCCCGAACCTAGAGACCCAGTACTTC. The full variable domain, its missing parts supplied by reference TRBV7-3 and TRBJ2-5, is GAGVSQTPSNKVTEKGKYVELRCDPISGHTALYWYRQSLGQGPEFLIYFQGTGAADDSGLPNDRFFAVRPEGSVSTLKIQRTERGDSAVYLCASSLTPNLETQYFGPGTRLLVL.

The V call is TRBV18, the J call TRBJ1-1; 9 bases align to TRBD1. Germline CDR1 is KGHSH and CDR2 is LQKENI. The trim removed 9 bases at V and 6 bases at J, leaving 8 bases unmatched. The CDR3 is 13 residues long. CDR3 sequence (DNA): TGTGCCAGTACCGGGACAGGGTCTCCTGAAGCTTTCTTT. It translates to CASTGTGSPEAFF.

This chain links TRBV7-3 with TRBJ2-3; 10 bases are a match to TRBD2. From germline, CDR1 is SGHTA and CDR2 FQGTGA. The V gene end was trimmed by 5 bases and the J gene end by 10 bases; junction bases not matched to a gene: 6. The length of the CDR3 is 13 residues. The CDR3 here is CASSPYSGGSQYF. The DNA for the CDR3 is TGTGCCAGCAGCCCGTATAGCGGGGGGTCGCAGTATTTT.

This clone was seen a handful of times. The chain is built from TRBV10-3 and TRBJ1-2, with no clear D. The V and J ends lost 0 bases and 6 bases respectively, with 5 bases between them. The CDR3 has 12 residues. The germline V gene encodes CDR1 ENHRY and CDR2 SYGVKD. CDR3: CAISESEDGYTF. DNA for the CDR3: TGTGCCATCAGTGAGTCTGAGGATGGCTACACCTTC.